A selection of T cell receptor beta chains follows, all from one sample in a study of CXCR3-negative and CXCR3-positive naive CD8 T cells. TCRdb reanalyzed the 5' RACE reads and collapses them to one entry per CDR3 protein, without DNA. The record lists about 8,700 distinct CDR3 sequences, of which the ten most abundant hold over 2%. Sequenced: naive CXCR3- CD8+ T cells from blood. The source is a human donor in good health. Some clones in this sample may be carry-over from other donors' samples. Each CDR3 is given with its conserved first and last residue. Clone size is not always given. Where it is, it says once, few, many or a class for expanded clones.

size	V	J	CDR3
medium-sized	TRBV20-1	TRBJ2-3	CSAPELAGNTDTQYF
-	TRBV7-8	TRBJ2-7	CASSPYEGTASYEQYF
-	TRBV6-5	TRBJ2-4	CASSPDRGPYIQYF
-	TRBV5-5	TRBJ2-1	CASSFEGVHNEQFF
medium-sized	TRBV3-1	TRBJ1-6	CASSQDPGYDSPLHF
-	TRBV12-3/TRBV12-4	TRBJ2-3	CASSLVPDTQYF
-	TRBV7-9	TRBJ1-4	CASSLSPGTGMDNEKLFF
-	TRBV13	TRBJ2-1	CASSHRDQGGWEQFF
-	TRBV10-1	TRBJ2-7	CASSERRNYEQYF
-	TRBV14	TRBJ1-2	CASSHGGRNYGYTF
-	TRBV28	TRBJ2-7	CASSPRTETYEQYF
medium-sized	TRBV11-3	TRBJ2-7	CASSPGSGTGGAEQYF
medium-sized	TRBV5-1	TRBJ2-7	CASSLEPSGNEQYF
-	TRBV29-1	TRBJ2-1	CSVTGTSGTYNEQFF
medium-sized	TRBV7-9	TRBJ1-2	CASSSPDPLNYGYTF
-	TRBV28	TRBJ1-5	CASSFELQTGDSNQPQHF
-	TRBV29-1	TRBJ2-6	CSAWDSGANVLTF
-	TRBV20-1	TRBJ1-1	CSAHRGDTEAFF
medium-sized	TRBV29-1	TRBJ1-1	CSVAGTGNPMNTEAFF
-	TRBV19	TRBJ1-5	CASTSSWEIAGNQPQHF
-	TRBV7-8	TRBJ2-1	CASSLVGTSGITTQFF
medium-sized	TRBV7-9	TRBJ2-1	CASSAAGYNEQFF
-	TRBV28	TRBJ2-2	CASSLSDTGELFF
medium-sized	TRBV20-1	TRBJ1-3	CSASKQSSGNTIYF
medium-sized	TRBV7-9	TRBJ1-2	CASSLGGDVEDLAYGYTF
-	TRBV15	TRBJ2-1	CATSGSRSSYNEQFF
medium-sized	TRBV29-1	TRBJ2-5	CSFDIGLAGGQETQYF
medium-sized	TRBV29-1	TRBJ1-1	CSVDRGRALYTEAFF
-	TRBV29-1	TRBJ2-5	CSVEDPATSYQETQYF
-	TRBV6-1	TRBJ1-1	CASSEALVGAGTEAFF
medium-sized	TRBV7-9	TRBJ1-5	CASSPDRGDQPQHF
-	TRBV7-3	TRBJ2-3	CASSFGGGTDTQYF
-	TRBV7-9	TRBJ2-5	CASLVQETQYF
medium-sized	TRBV20-1	TRBJ2-7	CSAVQPWVSYEQYF